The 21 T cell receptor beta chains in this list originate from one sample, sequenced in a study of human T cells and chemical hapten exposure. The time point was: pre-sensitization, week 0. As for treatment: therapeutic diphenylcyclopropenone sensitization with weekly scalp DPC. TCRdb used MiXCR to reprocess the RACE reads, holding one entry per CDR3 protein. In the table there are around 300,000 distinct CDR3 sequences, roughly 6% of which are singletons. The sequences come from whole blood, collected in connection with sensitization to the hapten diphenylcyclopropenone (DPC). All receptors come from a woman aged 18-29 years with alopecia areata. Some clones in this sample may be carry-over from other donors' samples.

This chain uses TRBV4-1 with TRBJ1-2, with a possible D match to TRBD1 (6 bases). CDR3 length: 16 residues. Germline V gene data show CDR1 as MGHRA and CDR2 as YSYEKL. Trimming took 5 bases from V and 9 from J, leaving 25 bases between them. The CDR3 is CASSSSREGGFLRYTF. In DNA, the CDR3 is TGCGCCAGCAGCTCTTCCCGCGAGGGGGGGTTCCTTCGCTACACCTTC.

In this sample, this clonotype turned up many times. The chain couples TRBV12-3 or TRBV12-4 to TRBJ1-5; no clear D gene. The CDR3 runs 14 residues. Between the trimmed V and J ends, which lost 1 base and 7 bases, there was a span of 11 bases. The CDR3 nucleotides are TGTGCCAGCAGTTTAGGGTGGGGTGAACAGCCCCAGCATTTT. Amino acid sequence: CASSLGWGEQPQHF.

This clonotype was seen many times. CDR3 DNA: TGTGCCAGCAGCCAAGTGGGCAGGAATGGCTACACCTTC. Its translation: CASSQVGRNGYTF. The V gene is TRBV3-1, the J gene TRBJ1-2; no reliable D call. V lost 1 base to trimming and J lost 6 bases, with 9 bases between them. Germline CDR1 reads LGHDT; CDR2 reads YNNKEL (reference sequence). CDR3 length: 13 residues.

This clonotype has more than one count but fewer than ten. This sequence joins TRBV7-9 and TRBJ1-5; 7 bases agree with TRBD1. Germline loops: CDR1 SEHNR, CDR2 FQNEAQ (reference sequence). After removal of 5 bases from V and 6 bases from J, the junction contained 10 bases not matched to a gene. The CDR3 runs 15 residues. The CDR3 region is CASSDSTTGVQPQHF. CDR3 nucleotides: TGTGCCAGCAGCGACTCCACCACAGGGGTTCAGCCCCAGCATTTT.

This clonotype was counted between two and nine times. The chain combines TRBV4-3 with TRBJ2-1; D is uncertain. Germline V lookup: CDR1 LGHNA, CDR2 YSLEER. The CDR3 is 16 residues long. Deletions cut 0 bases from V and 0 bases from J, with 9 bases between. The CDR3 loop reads CASSQDRATSYNEQFF. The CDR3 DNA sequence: TGCGCCAGCAGCCAAGATAGGGCAACCTCCTACAATGAGCAGTTCTTC.

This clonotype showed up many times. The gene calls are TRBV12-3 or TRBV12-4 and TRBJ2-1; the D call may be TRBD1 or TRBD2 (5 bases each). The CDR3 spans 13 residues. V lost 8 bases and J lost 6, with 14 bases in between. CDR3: CASQRGSLNEQFF. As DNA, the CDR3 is TGTGCCAGCCAGAGGGGAAGTCTCAATGAGCAGTTCTTC.

The CDR3 sequence is CASSQDLQQSEIYQPQHF. Written as DNA, the CDR3 is TGCGCCAGCAGCCAAGATCTACAGCAGAGCGAGATCTATCAGCCCCAGCATTTT. The V gene is TRBV4-3, the J gene TRBJ1-5; D unresolved. Trimming removed 0 bases at V and 5 bases at J, with 20 bases between. The CDR3 runs 18 residues. The germline CDR1 and CDR2 sequences are LGHNA and YSLEER.

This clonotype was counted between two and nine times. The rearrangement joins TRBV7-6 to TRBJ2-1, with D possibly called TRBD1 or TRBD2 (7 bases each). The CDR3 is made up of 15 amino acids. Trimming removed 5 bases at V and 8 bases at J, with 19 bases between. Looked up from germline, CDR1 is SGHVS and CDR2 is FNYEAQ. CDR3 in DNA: TGTGCCAGCAGCCCGCGACAGGGAGGGGTAGATGAGCAGTTCTTC. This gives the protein CASSPRQGGVDEQFF.

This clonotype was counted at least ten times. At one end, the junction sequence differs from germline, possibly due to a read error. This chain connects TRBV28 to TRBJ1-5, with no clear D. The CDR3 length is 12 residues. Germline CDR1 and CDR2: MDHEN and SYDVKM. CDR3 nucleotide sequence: TGTGCCAGCAGACCTCCACGAGGACCAGATCTTTTT. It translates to CASRPPRGPDLF.

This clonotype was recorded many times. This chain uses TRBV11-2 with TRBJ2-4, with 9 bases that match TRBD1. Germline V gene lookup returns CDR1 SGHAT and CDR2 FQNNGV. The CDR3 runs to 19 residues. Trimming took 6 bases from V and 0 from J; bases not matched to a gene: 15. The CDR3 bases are TGTGCCAGCAGGTCTGCCGGGACAGGGTTTCACCTAGCCAAAAACATTCAGTACTTC. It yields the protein CASRSAGTGFHLAKNIQYF.

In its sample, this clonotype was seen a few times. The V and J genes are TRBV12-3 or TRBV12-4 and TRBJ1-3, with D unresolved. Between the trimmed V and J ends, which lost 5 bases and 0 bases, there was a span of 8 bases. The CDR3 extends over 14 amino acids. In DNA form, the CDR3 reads TGTGCCAGCAGTGCGGTGAGCTCTGGAAACACCATATATTTT. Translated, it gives CASSAVSSGNTIYF.

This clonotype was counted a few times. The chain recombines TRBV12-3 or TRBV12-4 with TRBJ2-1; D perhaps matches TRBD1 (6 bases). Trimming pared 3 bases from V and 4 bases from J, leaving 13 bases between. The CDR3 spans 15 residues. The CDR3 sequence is CASSFGGLNYNEQFF. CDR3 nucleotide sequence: TGTGCCAGCAGTTTTGGGGGCCTGAATTACAATGAGCAGTTCTTC.

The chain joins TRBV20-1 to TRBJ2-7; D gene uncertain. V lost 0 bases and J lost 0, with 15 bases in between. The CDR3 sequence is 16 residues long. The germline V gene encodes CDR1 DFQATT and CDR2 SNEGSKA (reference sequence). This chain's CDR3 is CSARDGYVVYSYEQYF. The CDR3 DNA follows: TGCAGTGCTAGAGATGGGTACGTCGTCTACTCCTACGAGCAGTACTTC.

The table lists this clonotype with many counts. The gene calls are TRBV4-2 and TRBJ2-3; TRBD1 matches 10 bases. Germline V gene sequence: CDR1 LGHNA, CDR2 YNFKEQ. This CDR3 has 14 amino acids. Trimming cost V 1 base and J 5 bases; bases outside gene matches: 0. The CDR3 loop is CASSQGTGGDTQYF. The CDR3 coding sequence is TGTGCCAGCAGCCAAGGGACAGGGGGAGATACGCAGTATTTT.

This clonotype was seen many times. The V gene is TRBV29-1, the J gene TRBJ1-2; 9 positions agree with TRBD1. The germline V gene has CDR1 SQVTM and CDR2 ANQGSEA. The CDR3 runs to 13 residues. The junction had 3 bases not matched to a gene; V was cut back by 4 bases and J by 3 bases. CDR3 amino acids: CSVVGTGHYGYTF. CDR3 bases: TGCAGCGTTGTCGGGACAGGGCACTATGGCTACACCTTC.

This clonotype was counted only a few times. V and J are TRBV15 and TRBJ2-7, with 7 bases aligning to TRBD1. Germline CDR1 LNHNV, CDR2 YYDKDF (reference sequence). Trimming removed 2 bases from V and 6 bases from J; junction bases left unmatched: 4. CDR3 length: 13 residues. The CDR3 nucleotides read TGTGCCACCAGCAGAACTTGGGACAGCGAGCAGTACTTC. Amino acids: CATSRTWDSEQYF.

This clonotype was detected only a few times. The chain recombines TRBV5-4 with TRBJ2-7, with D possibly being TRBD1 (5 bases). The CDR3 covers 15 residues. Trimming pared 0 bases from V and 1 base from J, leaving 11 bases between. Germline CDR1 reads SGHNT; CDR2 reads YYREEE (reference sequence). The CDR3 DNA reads TGTGCCAGCAGCTTGGACTTAAGGGGTTCCTACGAGCAGTACTTC. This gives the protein CASSLDLRGSYEQYF.

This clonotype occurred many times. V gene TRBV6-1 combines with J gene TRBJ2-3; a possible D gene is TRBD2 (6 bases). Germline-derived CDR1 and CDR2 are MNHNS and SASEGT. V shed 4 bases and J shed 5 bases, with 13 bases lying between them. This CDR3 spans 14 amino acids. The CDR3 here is CASSGLVEGDTQYF. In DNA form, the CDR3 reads TGTGCCAGCAGTGGACTAGTCGAAGGAGATACGCAGTATTTT.

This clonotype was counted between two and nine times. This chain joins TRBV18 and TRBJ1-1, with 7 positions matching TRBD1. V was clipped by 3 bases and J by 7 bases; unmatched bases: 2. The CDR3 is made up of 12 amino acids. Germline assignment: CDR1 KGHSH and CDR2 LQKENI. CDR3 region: CASSPTGVEAFF. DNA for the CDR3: TGTGCCAGCTCACCCACAGGGGTTGAAGCTTTCTTT.

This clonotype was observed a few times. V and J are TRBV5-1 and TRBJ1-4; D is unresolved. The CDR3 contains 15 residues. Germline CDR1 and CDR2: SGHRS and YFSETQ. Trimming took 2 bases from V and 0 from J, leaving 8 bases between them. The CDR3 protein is CASSLGLATNEKLFF. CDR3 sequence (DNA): TGCGCCAGCAGCTTAGGGCTGGCAACTAATGAAAAACTGTTTTTT.

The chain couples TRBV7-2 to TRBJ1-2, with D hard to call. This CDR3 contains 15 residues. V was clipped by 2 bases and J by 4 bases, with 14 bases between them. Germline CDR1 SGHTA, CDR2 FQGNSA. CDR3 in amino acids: CASSLQGDEPYGYTF. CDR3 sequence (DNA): TGTGCCAGCAGCTTACAAGGAGATGAGCCCTATGGCTACACCTTC. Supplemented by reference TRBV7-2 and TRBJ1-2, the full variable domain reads GAGVSQSPSNKVTEKGKDVELRCDPISGHTALYWYRQSLGQGLEFLIYFQGNSAPDKSGLPSDRFSAERTGGSVSTLTIQRTQQEDSAVYLCASSLQGDEPYGYTFGSGTRLTVV.